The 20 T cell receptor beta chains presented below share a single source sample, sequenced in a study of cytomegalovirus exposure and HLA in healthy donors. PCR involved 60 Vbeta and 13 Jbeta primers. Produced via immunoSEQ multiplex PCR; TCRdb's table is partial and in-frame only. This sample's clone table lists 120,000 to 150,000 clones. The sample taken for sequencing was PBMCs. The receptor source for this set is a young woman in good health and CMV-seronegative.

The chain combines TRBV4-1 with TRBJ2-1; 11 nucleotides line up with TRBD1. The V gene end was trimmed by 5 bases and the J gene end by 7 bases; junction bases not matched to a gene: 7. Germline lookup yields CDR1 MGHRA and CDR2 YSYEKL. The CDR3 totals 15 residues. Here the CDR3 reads CASSSSRDRGNEQFF. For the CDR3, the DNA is TGCGCCAGCAGCAGCAGCAGGGACAGGGGGAATGAGCAGTTCTTC.

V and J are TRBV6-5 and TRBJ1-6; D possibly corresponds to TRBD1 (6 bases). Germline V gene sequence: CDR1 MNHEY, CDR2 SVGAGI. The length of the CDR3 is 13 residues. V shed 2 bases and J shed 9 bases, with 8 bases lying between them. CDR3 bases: TGTGCCAGCAGTTACGGGACATCTTCACCCCTCCACTTT. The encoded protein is CASSYGTSSPLHF.

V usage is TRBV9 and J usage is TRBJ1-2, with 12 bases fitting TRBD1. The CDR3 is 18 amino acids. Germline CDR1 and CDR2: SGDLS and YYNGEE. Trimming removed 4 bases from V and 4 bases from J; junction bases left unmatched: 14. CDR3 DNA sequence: TGTGCCAGCAGCCCCGCCGGGACAGGGGGCGTTTTCAGCTATGGCTACACCTTC. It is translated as CASSPAGTGGVFSYGYTF.

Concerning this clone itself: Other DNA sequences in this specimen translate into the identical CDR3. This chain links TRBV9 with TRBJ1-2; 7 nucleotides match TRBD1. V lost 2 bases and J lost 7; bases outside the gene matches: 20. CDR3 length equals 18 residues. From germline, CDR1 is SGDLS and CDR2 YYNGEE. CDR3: CASSVEPSGQTPRGGYTF. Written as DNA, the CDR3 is TGTGCCAGCAGCGTGGAGCCCTCGGGACAGACACCTAGGGGTGGCTACACCTTC.

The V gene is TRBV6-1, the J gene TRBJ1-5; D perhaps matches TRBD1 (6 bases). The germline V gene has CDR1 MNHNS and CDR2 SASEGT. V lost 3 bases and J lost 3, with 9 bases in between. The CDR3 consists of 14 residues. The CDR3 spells CASSETGDNQPQHF. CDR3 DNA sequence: TGTGCCAGCAGTGAGACAGGAGACAATCAGCCCCAGCATTTT.

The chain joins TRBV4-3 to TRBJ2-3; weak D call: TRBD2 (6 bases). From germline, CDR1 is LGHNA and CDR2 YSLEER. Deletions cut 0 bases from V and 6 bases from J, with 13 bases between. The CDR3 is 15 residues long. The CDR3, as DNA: TGCGCCAGCAGCCAAGAGCGGGGATATTCGGATACGCAGTATTTT. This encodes CASSQERGYSDTQYF.

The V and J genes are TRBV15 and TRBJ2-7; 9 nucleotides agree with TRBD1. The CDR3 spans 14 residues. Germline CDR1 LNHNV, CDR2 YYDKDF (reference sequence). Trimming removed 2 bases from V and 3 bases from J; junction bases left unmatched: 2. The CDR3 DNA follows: TGTGCCACCAGCAGATTGGACAGGGGCTACGAGCAGTACTTC. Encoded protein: CATSRLDRGYEQYF.

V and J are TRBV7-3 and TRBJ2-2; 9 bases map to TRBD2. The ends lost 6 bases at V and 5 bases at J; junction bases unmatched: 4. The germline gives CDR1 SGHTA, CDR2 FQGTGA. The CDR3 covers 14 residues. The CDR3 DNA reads TGTGCCAGCAGGAGAGCGGGGGGTACCGGGGAGCTGTTTTTT. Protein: CASRRAGGTGELFF.

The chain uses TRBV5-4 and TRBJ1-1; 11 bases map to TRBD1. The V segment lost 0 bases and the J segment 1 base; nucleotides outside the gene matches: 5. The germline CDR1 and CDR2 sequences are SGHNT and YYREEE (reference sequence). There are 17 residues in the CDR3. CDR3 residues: CASSLARTGGANTEAFF. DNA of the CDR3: TGTGCCAGCAGCTTGGCCAGGACAGGGGGCGCGAACACTGAAGCTTTCTTT. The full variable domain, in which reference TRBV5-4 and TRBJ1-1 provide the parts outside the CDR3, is ETGVTQSPTHLIKTRGQQVTLRCSSQSGHNTVSWYQQALGQGPQFIFQYYREEENGRGNFPPRFSGLQFPNYSSELNVNALELDDSALYLCASSLARTGGANTEAFFGQGTRLTVV.

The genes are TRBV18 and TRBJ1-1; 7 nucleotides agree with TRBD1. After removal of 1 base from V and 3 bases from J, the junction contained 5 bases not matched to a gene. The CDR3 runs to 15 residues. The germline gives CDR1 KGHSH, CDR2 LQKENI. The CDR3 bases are TGTGCCAGCTCACCACAGGGGGCGAGTGACACTGAAGCTTTCTTT. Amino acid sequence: CASSPQGASDTEAFF.

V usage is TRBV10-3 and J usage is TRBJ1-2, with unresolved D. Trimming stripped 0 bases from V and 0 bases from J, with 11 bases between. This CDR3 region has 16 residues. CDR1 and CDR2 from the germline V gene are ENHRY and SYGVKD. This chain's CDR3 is CAISESSGLTNYGYTF. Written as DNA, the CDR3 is TGTGCCATCAGTGAGTCGAGCGGGTTAACTAACTATGGCTACACCTTC.

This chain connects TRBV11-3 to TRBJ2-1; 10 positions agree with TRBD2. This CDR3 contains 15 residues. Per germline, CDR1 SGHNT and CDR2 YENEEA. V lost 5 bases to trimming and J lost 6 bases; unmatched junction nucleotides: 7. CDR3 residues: CASSVRASGSNEQFF. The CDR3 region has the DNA TGTGCCAGCAGCGTTCGGGCTAGCGGGAGCAATGAGCAGTTCTTC.

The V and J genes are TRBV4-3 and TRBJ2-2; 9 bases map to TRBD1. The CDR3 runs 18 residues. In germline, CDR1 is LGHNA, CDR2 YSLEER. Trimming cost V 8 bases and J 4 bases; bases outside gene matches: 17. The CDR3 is CASGRDRVVPRGTGELFF. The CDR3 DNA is TGCGCCAGCGGTCGGGACAGGGTCGTCCCGCGGGGCACCGGGGAGCTGTTTTTT.

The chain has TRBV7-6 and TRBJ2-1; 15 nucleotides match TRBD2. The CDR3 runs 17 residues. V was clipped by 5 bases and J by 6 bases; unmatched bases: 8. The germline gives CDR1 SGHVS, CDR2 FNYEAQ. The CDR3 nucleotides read TGTGCCAGCAGCCTCGGGACTAGCGGGAGGCGGGTCAATGAGCAGTTCTTC. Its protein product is CASSLGTSGRRVNEQFF.

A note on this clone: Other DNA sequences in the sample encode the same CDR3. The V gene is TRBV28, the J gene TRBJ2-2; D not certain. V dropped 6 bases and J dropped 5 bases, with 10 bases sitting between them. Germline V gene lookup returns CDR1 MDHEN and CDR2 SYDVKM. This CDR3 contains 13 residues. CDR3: CASSMTRTGELFF. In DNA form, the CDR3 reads TGTGCCAGCAGCATGACAAGGACCGGGGAGCTGTTTTTT.

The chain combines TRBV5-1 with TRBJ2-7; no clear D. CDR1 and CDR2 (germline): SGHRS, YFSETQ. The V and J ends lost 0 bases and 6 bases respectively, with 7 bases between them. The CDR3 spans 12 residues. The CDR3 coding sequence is TGCGCCAGCAGCTTGGGAGCTGGCGAGCAGTACTTC. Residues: CASSLGAGEQYF.

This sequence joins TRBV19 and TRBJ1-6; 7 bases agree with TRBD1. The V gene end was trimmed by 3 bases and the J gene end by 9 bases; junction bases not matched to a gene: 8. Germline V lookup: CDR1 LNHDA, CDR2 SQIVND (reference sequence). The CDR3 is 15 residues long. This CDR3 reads CASSISDREGSPLHF. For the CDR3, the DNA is TGTGCCAGTAGTATTTCCGACAGGGAAGGTTCACCCCTCCACTTT. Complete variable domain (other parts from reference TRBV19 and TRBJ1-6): DGGITQSPKYLFRKEGQNVTLSCEQNLNHDAMYWYRQDPGQGLRLIYYSQIVNDFQKGDIAEGYSVSREKKESFPLTVTSAQKNPTAFYLCASSISDREGSPLHFGNGTRLTVT.

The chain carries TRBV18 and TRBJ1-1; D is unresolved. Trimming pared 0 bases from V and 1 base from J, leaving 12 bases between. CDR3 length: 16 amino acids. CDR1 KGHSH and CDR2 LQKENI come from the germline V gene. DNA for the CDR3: TGTGCCAGCTCACCACCGAAATCCTCAGGGAACACTGAAGCTTTCTTT. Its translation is CASSPPKSSGNTEAFF. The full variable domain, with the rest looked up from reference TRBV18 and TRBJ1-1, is NAGVMQNPRHLVRRRGQEARLRCSPMKGHSHVYWYRQLPEEGLKFMVYLQKENIIDESGMPKERFSAEFPKEGPSILRIQQVVRGDSAAYFCASSPPKSSGNTEAFFGQGTRLTVV.

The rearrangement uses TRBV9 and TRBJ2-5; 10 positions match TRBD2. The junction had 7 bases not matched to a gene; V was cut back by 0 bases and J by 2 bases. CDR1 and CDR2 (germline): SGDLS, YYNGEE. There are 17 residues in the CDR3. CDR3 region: CASSVAGAGGAQETQYF. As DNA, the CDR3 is TGTGCCAGCAGCGTAGCGGGAGCGGGAGGGGCACAAGAGACCCAGTACTTC. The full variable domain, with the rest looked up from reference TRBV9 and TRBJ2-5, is DSGVTQTPKHLITATGQRVTLRCSPRSGDLSVYWYQQSLDQGLQFLIQYYNGEERAKGNILERFSAQQFPDLHSELNLSSLELGDSALYFCASSVAGAGGAQETQYFGPGTRLLVL.

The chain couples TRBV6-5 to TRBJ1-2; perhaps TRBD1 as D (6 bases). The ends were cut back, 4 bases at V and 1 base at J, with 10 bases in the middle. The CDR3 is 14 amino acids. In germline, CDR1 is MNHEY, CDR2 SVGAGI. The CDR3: CASSWGGGNYGYTF. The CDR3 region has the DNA TGTGCCAGCAGTTGGGGAGGGGGTAACTATGGCTACACCTTC.